The rows below give T cell receptor beta chains drawn from one sample of a study of CD8 T cells in ankylosing spondylitis. MiXCR was run by TCRdb on the 5' RACE reads, yielding one entry per CDR3 protein. The sample contains more than 100,000 distinct CDR3 sequences, about an eighth of which appear only once. Sequenced input: blood, either unsorted or a sorted T cell fraction (not recorded which). The receptor set was obtained from a female donor with ankylosing spondylitis or in good health (not recorded which). Both conserved end residues are part of each CDR3. D genes are given only for firm matches. Rows give clone size only sometimes, using once, few, many, or a class for an expanded clone.

abundance: many; d_gene: TRBD2; len: 14; j_gene: TRBJ2-3; v_gene: TRBV5-1; CDR3aa: CASSRTSGTDTQYF; CDR3nt: TGCGCCAGCAGCAGGACTAGCGGCACAGATACGCAGTATTTT
abundance: many; d_gene: .; len: 14; j_gene: TRBJ2-5; v_gene: TRBV20-1; CDR3aa: CSAYDRNLQETQYF; CDR3nt: TGCAGTGCTTACGACAGAAACTTACAAGAGACCCAGTACTTC
abundance: few; d_gene: .; len: 13; j_gene: TRBJ1-3; v_gene: TRBV20-1; CDR3aa: CSARSISGNTIYF; CDR3nt: TGCAGTGCTAGGTCCATCTCTGGAAACACCATATATTTT
abundance: .; d_gene: .; len: 11; j_gene: TRBJ1-2; v_gene: TRBV28; CDR3aa: CASRGPRGYTF; CDR3nt: TGTGCCAGCAGGGGACCCCGGGGCTACACCTTC
abundance: many; d_gene: .; len: 13; j_gene: TRBJ1-1; v_gene: TRBV5-1; CDR3aa: CASSLAGSEEAFF; CDR3nt: TGCGCCAGCAGCTTGGCCGGGTCGGAAGAAGCTTTCTTT
abundance: many; d_gene: TRBD2; len: 14; j_gene: TRBJ2-7; v_gene: TRBV4-2; CDR3aa: CASSQERSGDTRYF; CDR3nt: TGTGCCAGCAGCCAAGAAAGGAGCGGGGATACACGGTACTTC
abundance: many; d_gene: .; len: 15; j_gene: TRBJ2-1; v_gene: TRBV7-2; CDR3aa: CASSLNRVAYNEQFF; CDR3nt: TGTGCCAGCAGCTTGAACAGGGTAGCCTACAATGAGCAGTTCTTC
abundance: many; d_gene: .; len: 13; j_gene: TRBJ2-5; v_gene: TRBV20-1; CDR3aa: CSAQPDRQETQYF; CDR3nt: TGCAGTGCTCAGCCGGACAGACAAGAGACCCAGTACTTC
abundance: many; d_gene: TRBD1; len: 13; j_gene: TRBJ1-1; v_gene: TRBV5-1; CDR3aa: CASSNRGLTEAFF; CDR3nt: TGCGCCAGCAGCAACAGGGGGCTCACTGAAGCTTTCTTT
abundance: many; d_gene: .; len: 15; j_gene: TRBJ2-2; v_gene: TRBV9; CDR3aa: CASSVRDQNTGELFF; CDR3nt: TGTGCCAGCAGCGTAAGGGACCAAAACACCGGGGAGCTGTTTTTT
abundance: .; d_gene: .; len: 13; j_gene: TRBJ2-5; v_gene: TRBV7-9; CDR3aa: CASSSSLGETQYF; CDR3nt: TGTGCCAGCAGCTCTTCATTGGGAGAGACCCAGTACTTC
abundance: many; d_gene: .; len: 12; j_gene: TRBJ2-7; v_gene: TRBV6-5; CDR3aa: CASRTATREQYF; CDR3nt: TGTGCCAGCCGGACAGCTACTAGGGAGCAGTACTTC
abundance: many; d_gene: .; len: 11; j_gene: TRBJ1-1; v_gene: TRBV5-1; CDR3aa: CASSQDSASFF; CDR3nt: TGCGCCAGCAGCCAGGACAGCGCGTCTTTCTTT
abundance: many; d_gene: TRBD2; len: 14; j_gene: TRBJ2-3; v_gene: TRBV11-2; CDR3aa: CASSFLAVTDTQYF; CDR3nt: TGTGCCAGCAGCTTCCTAGCGGTCACAGATACGCAGTATTTT
abundance: .; d_gene: .; len: 13; j_gene: TRBJ2-2; v_gene: TRBV6-1; CDR3aa: CATKGVNTGELFF; CDR3nt: TGTGCCACCAAAGGAGTGAACACCGGGGAGCTGTTTTTT
abundance: many; d_gene: .; len: 15; j_gene: TRBJ1-2; v_gene: TRBV7-2; CDR3aa: CASSLEARTSYGYTF; CDR3nt: TGTGCCAGCAGCTTAGAGGCCCGGACCTCCTATGGCTACACCTTC
abundance: .; d_gene: TRBD2; len: 17; j_gene: TRBJ2-1; v_gene: TRBV11-3; CDR3aa: CASSPTGGPGEDNEQFF; CDR3nt: TGTGCCAGCAGCCCCACGGGGGGACCGGGAGAGGACAATGAGCAGTTCTTC
abundance: many; d_gene: TRBD1; len: 14; j_gene: TRBJ1-2; v_gene: TRBV4-1; CDR3aa: CASRGQGISYGYTF; CDR3nt: TGCGCCAGCAGGGGACAGGGGATTTCATATGGCTACACCTTC
abundance: many; d_gene: TRBD2; len: 14; j_gene: TRBJ2-3; v_gene: TRBV24-1; CDR3aa: CATSVPGRGDTQYF; CDR3nt: TGTGCCACCAGTGTCCCAGGGAGGGGAGATACGCAGTATTTT
abundance: many; d_gene: .; len: 13; j_gene: TRBJ2-2; v_gene: TRBV5-1; CDR3aa: CASSTRGTGELFF; CDR3nt: TGCGCCAGCAGCACCCGGGGCACCGGGGAGCTGTTTTTT
abundance: .; d_gene: .; len: 16; j_gene: TRBJ2-2; v_gene: TRBV7-9; CDR3aa: CASSSGPTVNTGELFF; CDR3nt: TGTGCCAGCAGCTCCGGGCCGACGGTGAACACCGGGGAGCTGTTTTTT
abundance: .; d_gene: .; len: 13; j_gene: TRBJ2-1; v_gene: TRBV5-4; CDR3aa: CASRFSGEVEQFF; CDR3nt: TGTGCCAGCAGATTTTCGGGGGAAGTTGAGCAGTTCTTC
abundance: many; d_gene: TRBD2; len: 15; j_gene: TRBJ2-1; v_gene: TRBV5-1; CDR3aa: CASSLAGGAYNEQFF; CDR3nt: TGCGCCAGCAGCTTAGCGGGGGGGGCGTACAATGAGCAGTTCTTC
abundance: many; d_gene: TRBD2; len: 13; j_gene: TRBJ2-7; v_gene: TRBV7-9; CDR3aa: CASSSGVEYEQYF; CDR3nt: TGTGCCAGCTCTAGCGGAGTGGAATACGAGCAGTACTTC
abundance: .; d_gene: TRBD2; len: 15; j_gene: TRBJ2-1; v_gene: TRBV5-1; CDR3aa: CASSLAGRAYKEQFF; CDR3nt: TGCGCCAGCAGCTTGGCCGGGAGGGCCTACAAGGAGCAGTTCTTC
abundance: many; d_gene: .; len: 14; j_gene: TRBJ2-7; v_gene: TRBV5-1; CDR3aa: CASSLSVSSYEQYF; CDR3nt: TGCGCCAGCAGCTTGAGCGTATCCTCCTACGAGCAGTACTTC
abundance: many; d_gene: .; len: 16; j_gene: TRBJ2-2; v_gene: TRBV20-1; CDR3aa: CSARDPGGKGTGELFF; CDR3nt: TGCAGTGCTAGAGATCCCGGGGGAAAGGGCACCGGGGAGCTGTTTTTT
abundance: many; d_gene: .; len: 15; j_gene: TRBJ2-6; v_gene: TRBV5-1; CDR3aa: CASSPRGEPHNVLTF; CDR3nt: TGCGCCAGCAGCCCGAGAGGGGAGCCCCACAACGTCCTGACTTTC
abundance: many; d_gene: TRBD2; len: 19; j_gene: TRBJ2-1; v_gene: TRBV24-1; CDR3aa: CATSGRAITSGRGYNEQFF; CDR3nt: TGTGCCACCAGTGGGAGGGCGATAACTAGCGGGAGAGGATACAATGAGCAGTTCTTC
abundance: many; d_gene: .; len: 14; j_gene: TRBJ2-7; v_gene: TRBV20-1; CDR3aa: CSAVGLTSSYEQYF; CDR3nt: TGCAGTGCTGTGGGCCTCACGAGCTCCTACGAGCAGTACTTC
abundance: many; d_gene: .; len: 14; j_gene: TRBJ2-1; v_gene: TRBV11-2; CDR3aa: CASSLRNSDNEQFF; CDR3nt: TGTGCCAGCAGCTTAAGGAACAGCGACAATGAGCAGTTCTTC
abundance: many; d_gene: .; len: 12; j_gene: TRBJ1-1; v_gene: TRBV3-1; CDR3aa: CASSLGGGQAFF; CDR3nt: TGTGCCAGCAGCCTTGGTGGGGGGCAAGCTTTCTTT
abundance: many; d_gene: TRBD2; len: 15; j_gene: TRBJ2-3; v_gene: TRBV7-2; CDR3aa: CASSLVGLPTGTQYF; CDR3nt: TGTGCCAGCAGCTTAGTGGGACTACCCACCGGTACGCAGTATTTT
abundance: few; d_gene: .; len: 15; j_gene: TRBJ1-2; v_gene: TRBV14; CDR3aa: CASSSAGFGRYGYTF; CDR3nt: TGTGCCAGCAGCTCCGCAGGGTTCGGGCGCTATGGCTACACCTTC
abundance: many; d_gene: .; len: 14; j_gene: TRBJ2-2; v_gene: TRBV27; CDR3aa: CASSGRTVTGELFF; CDR3nt: TGTGCCAGCAGTGGGCGGACGGTGACCGGGGAGCTGTTTTTT
abundance: .; d_gene: .; len: 19; j_gene: TRBJ1-2; v_gene: TRBV12-3/TRBV12-4; CDR3aa: CTSRELDGNNIPTNYGYTF; CDR3nt: TGTACCAGCAGAGAACTGGACGGAAATAACATACCTACTAACTATGGCTACACCTTC
abundance: few; d_gene: .; len: 13; j_gene: TRBJ1-2; v_gene: TRBV7-2; CDR3aa: CASSYLTPKGYTF; CDR3nt: TGTGCCAGCAGCTACCTGACCCCGAAGGGCTACACCTTC
abundance: many; d_gene: TRBD1; len: 15; j_gene: TRBJ1-2; v_gene: TRBV28; CDR3aa: CASSLVTGVVAGYTF; CDR3nt: TGTGCCAGCAGTTTAGTGACAGGGGTAGTGGCCGGCTACACCTTC
abundance: many; d_gene: .; len: 13; j_gene: TRBJ1-2; v_gene: TRBV7-3; CDR3aa: CASSQDGNYGYTF; CDR3nt: TGTGCCAGCAGCCAGGACGGGAACTATGGCTACACCTTC
abundance: few; d_gene: .; len: 12; j_gene: TRBJ2-1; v_gene: TRBV7-2; CDR3aa: CASKFGNNEQFF; CDR3nt: TGTGCCAGCAAATTCGGGAACAATGAGCAGTTCTTC
abundance: .; d_gene: TRBD1; len: 12; j_gene: TRBJ1-2; v_gene: TRBV29-1; CDR3aa: CSIDRGNYGHTF; CDR3nt: TGCAGCATCGACAGGGGTAACTATGGCCACACCTTC
abundance: many; d_gene: .; len: 12; j_gene: TRBJ2-1; v_gene: TRBV29-1; CDR3aa: CSVEDLRSEQFF; CDR3nt: TGCAGCGTTGAAGATCTACGGTCGGAGCAGTTCTTC
abundance: many; d_gene: .; len: 13; j_gene: TRBJ2-1; v_gene: TRBV29-1; CDR3aa: CSVGGASWNEQFF; CDR3nt: TGCAGCGTGGGGGGGGCTTCATGGAATGAGCAGTTCTTC
abundance: many; d_gene: TRBD1; len: 13; j_gene: TRBJ1-5; v_gene: TRBV20-1; CDR3aa: CSAAGTGYQPQHF; CDR3nt: TGCAGTGCCGCCGGGACAGGGTACCAGCCCCAGCATTTT
abundance: many; d_gene: TRBD1; len: 17; j_gene: TRBJ1-1; v_gene: TRBV5-6; CDR3aa: CASSYRDRGSIKTEAFF; CDR3nt: TGTGCCAGCAGCTACCGGGACAGGGGCTCAATTAAGACTGAAGCTTTCTTT
abundance: .; d_gene: TRBD1; len: 15; j_gene: TRBJ1-5; v_gene: TRBV10-3; CDR3aa: CAIKAATGKNQPQHF; CDR3nt: TGTGCCATCAAGGCCGCGACAGGGAAGAATCAGCCCCAGCATTTT
abundance: .; d_gene: .; len: 11; j_gene: TRBJ2-4; v_gene: TRBV11-2; CDR3aa: CASSSYAVRYF; CDR3nt: TGTGCCAGCAGCTCCTACGCAGTGCGGTACTTC
abundance: .; d_gene: TRBD1; len: 14; j_gene: TRBJ2-2; v_gene: TRBV12-3/TRBV12-4; CDR3aa: CASSLGQHTGELFF; CDR3nt: TGTGCCAGCAGCCTGGGACAGCACACCGGGGAGCTGTTTTTT
abundance: many; d_gene: .; len: 16; j_gene: TRBJ2-1; v_gene: TRBV20-1; CDR3aa: CSAIGEGGKAGNEQFF; CDR3nt: TGCAGTGCTATTGGGGAAGGGGGTAAGGCGGGGAATGAGCAGTTCTTC
abundance: many; d_gene: .; len: 16; j_gene: TRBJ1-5; v_gene: TRBV20-1; CDR3aa: CSASTPQGIGNQPQHF; CDR3nt: TGCAGTGCTAGTACCCCTCAGGGGATTGGCAATCAGCCCCAGCATTTT
abundance: many; d_gene: .; len: 12; j_gene: TRBJ2-2; v_gene: TRBV10-3; CDR3aa: CAISPESKELFF; CDR3nt: TGTGCCATCAGTCCAGAGTCGAAAGAGCTGTTTTTT
abundance: many; d_gene: TRBD1; len: 15; j_gene: TRBJ2-7; v_gene: TRBV20-1; CDR3aa: CSAWTGIPSSYEQYF; CDR3nt: TGCAGTGCTTGGACAGGGATCCCCAGCTCCTACGAGCAGTACTTC
abundance: many; d_gene: .; len: 11; j_gene: TRBJ1-5; v_gene: TRBV12-3/TRBV12-4; CDR3aa: CASSLLGPQHF; CDR3nt: TGTGCCAGCAGTTTGCTAGGGCCCCAGCATTTT